What follows are 31 T cell receptor beta chains derived from one specimen sequenced in a study of PD-L1 blockade in urothelial cancer. TCRdb's table, derived via immunoSEQ multiplex PCR, lists solely in-frame clones and lacks some. Altogether approximately 80,000 clones are present, over 80% being singletons, with the ten largest covering 8% to 9.5%. The sample here was PBMCs, taken around atezolizumab (anti-PD-L1) treatment. These receptors came from a man between 70 and 80 years old with urothelial cancer.

This clone appeared a single time. The chain couples TRBV6-5 to TRBJ1-6; 8 nucleotides align to TRBD1. V shed 6 bases, J shed 8 bases, and the junction held 6 bases outside the gene matches. Germline CDR1 and CDR2: MNHEY and SVGAGI. The CDR3 sequence is 14 residues long. The CDR3: CASRTTGGYSPLHF. The CDR3 nucleotides are TGTGCCAGCAGGACCACAGGGGGTTATTCACCCCTCCACTTT.

The rearrangement uses TRBV7-6 and TRBJ2-6, with TRBD1 identical over 7 bases. With 1 base clipped from V and 0 bases from J, the junction kept 3 bases outside the gene matches. The CDR3 covers 17 residues. Germline V gene data show CDR1 as SGHVS and CDR2 as FNYEAQ. The CDR3 DNA is TGTGCCAGCAGCTTAGGACAGGGCCTCTCTGGGGCCAACGTCCTGACTTTC. Protein: CASSLGQGLSGANVLTF. Using reference TRBV7-6 and TRBJ2-6 for the parts outside the CDR3, the full variable domain is GAGVSQSPRYKVTKRGQDVALRCDPISGHVSLYWYRQALGQGPEFLTYFNYEAQQDKSGLPNDRFSAERPEGSISTLTIQRTEQRDSAMYRCASSLGQGLSGANVLTFGAGSRLTVL.

The J gene is TRBJ2-1, the V gene TRBV6-5; 7 nucleotides line up with TRBD1. The CDR3 spans 16 residues. CDR1 and CDR2 from the germline V gene are MNHEY and SVGAGI. The V gene end was trimmed by 2 bases and the J gene end by 1 base; junction bases not matched to a gene: 5. CDR3 loop: CASSYPGRGSYNEQFF. DNA of the CDR3: TGTGCCAGCAGTTACCCTGGCAGGGGGTCCTACAATGAGCAGTTCTTC.

The chain has TRBV19 and TRBJ1-5; D is ambiguous. Germline V gives CDR1 LNHDA, CDR2 SQIVND (reference sequence). Trimming pared 4 bases from V and 0 bases from J, leaving 10 bases between. The CDR3 extends over 15 amino acids. For the CDR3, the DNA is TGTGCCAGTAGTAGTGGGCTGGGTAGCAATCAGCCCCAGCATTTT. This translates into CASSSGLGSNQPQHF.

This chain joins TRBV6-1 and TRBJ1-5, with D tentatively TRBD1 (6 bases). Germline values: CDR1 MNHNS, CDR2 SASEGT. V dropped 9 bases and J dropped 5 bases, with 14 bases sitting between them. The CDR3 spans 13 residues. The CDR3 sequence is CASTQGFDQPQHF. CDR3 bases: TGTGCCAGTACTCAGGGGTTTGATCAGCCCCAGCATTTT.

The rearrangement joins TRBV11-2 to TRBJ1-3; the match to TRBD1 covers 10 bases. Germline lookup yields CDR1 SGHAT and CDR2 FQNNGV. This CDR3 spans 19 amino acids. The V and J ends lost 6 bases and 3 bases, in that order; junction bases with no gene match: 17. CDR3 nucleotides: TGTGCCAGCAGGCCGCGGGACAGGGGCTTAGTGGCCCATGGAAACACCATATATTTT. Its protein is CASRPRDRGLVAHGNTIYF.

This clone has a single count. The genes are TRBV6-4 and TRBJ2-3; 10 nucleotides match TRBD2. The V and J ends lost 4 bases and 4 bases, in that order; junction bases with no gene match: 5. Germline loops: CDR1 MRHNA, CDR2 SNTAGT. CDR3 length: 15 amino acids. The DNA of the CDR3 is TGTGCCAGCAGTGTTTCTAGCGGGGGCGCAGATACGCAGTATTTT. It specifies CASSVSSGGADTQYF.

The chain combines TRBV2 with TRBJ2-3, with D possibly matching TRBD2 (6 bases). The V gene's germline CDR1 is SNHLY and CDR2 FYNNEI. V was pared by 0 bases and J by 3 bases, with 13 bases between. This CDR3 comprises 16 residues. The CDR3 nucleotides are TGTGCCAGCAGTGAAGCCGTACTAGCAGGGACAGATACGCAGTATTTT. The encoded protein is CASSEAVLAGTDTQYF.

This clone rates as medium-sized. The genes are TRBV21-1 and TRBJ1-2; the table assigns TRBD1, which was not confirmed against the DNA. TRBV21-1 is deemed a pseudogene. The CDR3 is 13 amino acids. The CDR3 DNA is TGTGCCAGCAGCGCCGGGACAGGGTATGCCTACACCTTC. It translates to CASSAGTGYAYTF.

The rearrangement joins TRBV9 to TRBJ1-1; TRBD1 agrees at 12 bases. The V gene end was trimmed by 0 bases and the J gene end by 11 bases; junction bases not matched to a gene: 8. CDR3 length equals 15 residues. Germline V gene data show CDR1 as SGDLS and CDR2 as YYNGEE. DNA for the CDR3: TGTGCCAGCAGCGTAGCGGGGGGACAGGGGGCTCTGGCTTTCTTT. This sequence encodes CASSVAGGQGALAFF.

The chain recombines TRBV18 with TRBJ2-6; 7 bases match TRBD1. The CDR3 loop spans 15 amino acids. Germline CDR1 reads KGHSH; CDR2 reads LQKENI. With 6 bases clipped from V and 2 bases from J, the junction kept 4 bases outside the gene matches. CDR3 sequence (DNA): TGTGCCAGCTCCCCCGGACAGGCTGGGGCCAACGTCCTGACTTTC. It encodes CASSPGQAGANVLTF.

This chain uses TRBV28 with TRBJ1-3; 7 bases map to TRBD1. The CDR3 covers 17 residues. Germline lookup yields CDR1 MDHEN and CDR2 SYDVKM. With 6 bases clipped from V and 0 bases from J, the junction kept 11 bases outside the gene matches. The CDR3 DNA reads TGTGCCAGCAGGCGAACAGGGGCCATTCTCTCTGGAAACACCATATATTTT. It translates to CASRRTGAILSGNTIYF.

The chain carries TRBV5-6 and TRBJ2-5; 15 bases agree with TRBD2. Losses at the gene ends were 1 base for V and 5 bases for J; bases not matched to a gene: 6. CDR1 SGHDT and CDR2 YYEEEE come from the germline V gene. The CDR3 spans 17 residues. The CDR3, as DNA: TGTGCCAGCAGCTTGACGGGACTAGCGGGAGGTCAGGAGACCCAGTACTTC. As protein: CASSLTGLAGGQETQYF.

This chain links TRBV25-1 with TRBJ1-2; 7 nucleotides line up with TRBD1. This CDR3 has 14 amino acids. V gave up 1 base and J gave up 4 bases; unmatched junction bases: 3. CDR1 MGHDK and CDR2 SYGVNS come from the germline V gene. The CDR3 here is CASSESGTAYGYTF. In DNA form, the CDR3 reads TGTGCCAGCAGTGAATCCGGGACAGCCTATGGCTACACCTTC.

J is TRBJ2-7 and V is TRBV30, with TRBD1 matching over 9 bases. From germline, CDR1 is GTSNPN and CDR2 SVGIG (reference sequence). This CDR3 is built from 15 residues. Trimming at V came to 2 bases and at J to 2 bases, leaving 7 bases not matched to a gene. In DNA, the CDR3 is TGTGCCTGGAGTATTCGCGGGACAGGGCCCTACGAGCAGTACTTC. As protein: CAWSIRGTGPYEQYF.

V is TRBV7-9 and J is TRBJ2-1, with 7 bases fitting TRBD1. The CDR3 covers 12 residues. The germline gives CDR1 SEHNR, CDR2 FQNEAQ (reference sequence). With 4 bases clipped from V and 9 bases from J, the junction kept 3 bases outside the gene matches. The CDR3 DNA follows: TGTGCCAGCAGCTCTACAGGGGCTGAGCAGTTCTTC. Its translation is CASSSTGAEQFF.

This chain connects TRBV5-1 to TRBJ1-2; 7 positions match TRBD1. CDR1 and CDR2 (germline): SGHRS, YFSETQ. The V gene end was trimmed by 5 bases and the J gene end by 7 bases; junction bases not matched to a gene: 8. The CDR3 sequence is 13 residues long. CDR3 residues: CASRVGTEAGYTF. CDR3 nucleotide sequence: TGCGCCAGCAGAGTGGGGACAGAGGCTGGCTACACCTTC. Supplemented by reference TRBV5-1 and TRBJ1-2, the full variable domain reads KAGVTQTPRYLIKTRGQQVTLSCSPISGHRSVSWYQQTPGQGLQFLFEYFSETQRNKGNFPGRFSGRQFSNSRSEMNVSTLELGDSALYLCASRVGTEAGYTFGSGTRLTVV.

This clone has only a few counts. The chain combines TRBV9 with TRBJ1-1; D call uncertain. The CDR3 is 14 residues long. Per germline, CDR1 SGDLS and CDR2 YYNGEE. V lost 0 bases, J lost 1 base, and 7 bases lay in between. CDR3 sequence (DNA): TGTGCCAGCAGCGTAGGTGGGAGGAACACTGAAGCTTTCTTT. It is translated as CASSVGGRNTEAFF.

The sample holds a few counts of this clone. The J gene is TRBJ1-1, the V gene TRBV21-1; TRBD1, the table's D call, was not compared with the DNA. TRBV21-1 is an annotated pseudogene. The CDR3 is 14 residues long. CDR3 coding DNA: TGTGCCAGCAGCGCTCAGGTTTATAACACTGAAGCTTTCTTT. Protein sequence: CASSAQVYNTEAFF.

The chain recombines TRBV9 with TRBJ2-1; D is unresolved. Looked up from germline, CDR1 is SGDLS and CDR2 is YYNGEE. The V and J ends lost 0 bases and 0 bases respectively, with 7 bases between them. The CDR3 extends over 15 amino acids. The CDR3 DNA reads as TGTGCCAGCAGCGTAGCGGAGCACTCCTACAATGAGCAGTTCTTC. Encoded protein: CASSVAEHSYNEQFF.

The chain is built from TRBV6-5 and TRBJ2-5; 9 nucleotides align to TRBD1. Unmatched junction bases numbered 8, after V lost 4 bases and J lost 2 bases. CDR3 length: 16 amino acids. CDR1 and CDR2 (germline): MNHEY, SVGAGI. CDR3 protein: CASSSLGQGIQETQYF. Written as DNA, the CDR3 is TGTGCCAGCAGTTCCCTGGGACAGGGTATACAAGAGACCCAGTACTTC.

The chain has TRBV18 and TRBJ1-3, with TRBD1 matching over 8 bases. Germline trimming cut 0 bases from V and 5 bases from J; bases unmatched to any gene: 6. This CDR3 region has 16 residues. Germline V gene sequence: CDR1 KGHSH, CDR2 LQKENI. CDR3 protein: CASSPPYQGARNTIYF. The CDR3 DNA reads TGTGCCAGCTCACCACCTTATCAGGGGGCAAGAAACACCATATATTTT. Full variable domain (rest looked up from reference TRBV18 and TRBJ1-3): NAGVMQNPRHLVRRRGQEARLRCSPMKGHSHVYWYRQLPEEGLKFMVYLQKENIIDESGMPKERFSAEFPKEGPSILRIQQVVRGDSAAYFCASSPPYQGARNTIYFGEGSWLTVV.

The CDR3 region is CARSLKSQGRNTIYF. The CDR3 bases are TGTGCCAGAAGCTTAAAGAGCCAGGGGAGAAACACCATATATTTT. This chain uses TRBV5-3 with TRBJ1-3; TRBD1 might be the D (6 bases). TRBV5-3 qualifies as an ORF whose function is uncertain. Trimming removed 2 bases at V and 5 bases at J, with 14 bases between. This CDR3 is built from 15 residues.

In this sample, this clone turned up a few times. The chain combines TRBV10-3 with TRBJ1-5, with D uncertain. This CDR3 is built from 15 residues. CDR1 ENHRY and CDR2 SYGVKD come from the germline V gene. V was shortened by 0 bases and J by 6 bases, with 12 bases between the two germline ends. The CDR3, as DNA: TGTGCCATCAGTGAGTCGGGATGGGAGGGTCAGCCCCAGCATTTT. This gives the protein CAISESGWEGQPQHF.

The V gene is TRBV27, the J gene TRBJ1-5; 7 positions match TRBD1. Germline trimming cut 3 bases from V and 2 bases from J; bases unmatched to any gene: 10. Germline V gene sequence: CDR1 MNHEY, CDR2 SMNVEV (reference sequence). CDR3 length equals 17 residues. Written as DNA, the CDR3 is TGTGCCAGCAGTTTGCTTACAGGGGTCATGGGCAATCAGCCCCAGCATTTT. Translation: CASSLLTGVMGNQPQHF.

The V gene is TRBV29-1, the J gene TRBJ2-5; D might be TRBD1 (6 bases). Germline lookup yields CDR1 SQVTM and CDR2 ANQGSEA. Trimming pared 4 bases from V and 1 base from J, leaving 10 bases between. This CDR3 is built from 13 residues. CDR3 nucleotide sequence: TGCAGCGTTGGCCGGGACATCCAAGAGACCCAGTACTTC. It codes for CSVGRDIQETQYF.

The chain recombines TRBV7-2 with TRBJ2-3; tentative D call: TRBD2 (6 bases). The V and J ends lost 4 bases and 3 bases respectively, with 17 bases between them. Looked up from germline, CDR1 is SGHTA and CDR2 is FQGNSA. CDR3 length: 16 amino acids. In nucleotides, the CDR3 is TGTGCCAGCAGCTCAGGCGGCCAAGGAGGGACAGATACGCAGTATTTT. This codes for CASSSGGQGGTDTQYF.

The chain carries TRBV19 and TRBJ2-5; tentative D call: TRBD2 (6 bases). V lost 6 bases to trimming and J lost 1 base, with 15 bases between them. CDR1 is LNHDA and CDR2 is SQIVND in the germline V gene (reference sequence). The CDR3 totals 15 residues. The CDR3 sequence is CASSQGPGAQETQYF. In DNA, the CDR3 is TGTGCCAGTAGCCAGGGACCGGGAGCCCAAGAGACCCAGTACTTC.

The chain uses TRBV6-6 and TRBJ1-2; 10 nucleotides match TRBD1. Germline loops: CDR1 MNHNY, CDR2 SVGAGI (reference sequence). V lost 4 bases to trimming and J lost 3 bases; unmatched junction nucleotides: 5. The CDR3 runs to 15 residues. This CDR3 is CASSSTGTGDYGYTF. CDR3 coding DNA: TGTGCCAGCAGTTCTACCGGGACAGGGGACTATGGCTACACCTTC.

V is TRBV6-1 and J is TRBJ1-6, with a possible D match to TRBD1 (5 bases). Germline V lookup: CDR1 MNHNS, CDR2 SASEGT. The germline V and J ends were trimmed by 11 bases and 0 bases, with 11 bases remaining between them. The CDR3 has 14 residues. CDR3 loop: CAGGESSYNSPLHF. DNA for the CDR3: TGTGCCGGGGGGGAAAGCTCCTATAATTCACCCCTCCACTTT.

This chain uses TRBV7-2 with TRBJ2-1, with D possibly matching TRBD2 (5 bases). This CDR3 contains 16 residues. V was trimmed by 1 base and J by 0 bases, leaving 10 bases between them. Germline-derived CDR1 and CDR2 are SGHTA and FQGNSA. As DNA, the CDR3 is TGTGCCAGCAGCTTAGGAGCGGATCCCTCCTACAATGAGCAGTTCTTC. Its translation: CASSLGADPSYNEQFF.